These 4 T cell receptor beta chains were sequenced from one sample in a study of T-cell reconstitution after alpha-beta-depleted transplantation in children. Unique molecular identifiers were incorporated when the TCRbeta library was constructed. TCRdb re-called the PCR reads through MiXCR, storing one row per CDR3 protein. This sample has fewer than 400,000 distinct CDR3 sequences; around 21% occur once, and the top ten carry 3% to 4%. The sequences come from PBMCs from the stem cell graft donor, collected from the stem cell graft. Source of these receptors: a human donor who donated a stem cell graft to a child with acute myeloid leukemia.

This clonotype turned up a few times. The V and J genes are TRBV10-3 and TRBJ2-7; 7 nucleotides match TRBD1. The CDR3 covers 13 residues. Trimming removed 4 bases from V and 3 bases from J; junction bases left unmatched: 3. From germline, CDR1 is ENHRY and CDR2 SYGVKD. The DNA for the CDR3 is TGTGCCATCAGTGGCAACAGGGGCTACGAGCAGTACTTC. Its translation: CAISGNRGYEQYF.

The chain has TRBV12-3 or TRBV12-4 and TRBJ1-5; 8 bases fit TRBD1. V lost 5 bases to trimming and J lost 7 bases; unmatched junction nucleotides: 4. The CDR3 has 13 residues. In DNA, the CDR3 is TGTGCCAGCAGTCCGACAGGGGTACAGCCCCAGCATTTT. Encoded protein: CASSPTGVQPQHF.

The chain is built from TRBV28 and TRBJ2-5; the D is unclear. The CDR3 consists of 15 residues. V was shortened by 5 bases and J by 1 base, with 14 bases between the two germline ends. Germline V gene lookup returns CDR1 MDHEN and CDR2 SYDVKM. CDR3 in DNA: TGTGCCAGCAGTCCCCTTGCGGCGACCCAAGAGACCCAGTACTTC. Translated, it gives CASSPLAATQETQYF.

This clonotype was found a few times. The chain's CDR3 is CAISGPTGLMSPVNEQFF. The DNA of the CDR3 is TGTGCCATCAGTGGACCCACAGGGTTGATGAGCCCAGTCAATGAGCAGTTCTTC. This chain connects TRBV10-3 to TRBJ2-1, with a weak D call TRBD1 (6 bases). Germline lookup yields CDR1 ENHRY and CDR2 SYGVKD. The CDR3 sequence is 18 residues long. Trimming took off 4 bases at V and 6 bases at J, with 25 bases between the two ends.